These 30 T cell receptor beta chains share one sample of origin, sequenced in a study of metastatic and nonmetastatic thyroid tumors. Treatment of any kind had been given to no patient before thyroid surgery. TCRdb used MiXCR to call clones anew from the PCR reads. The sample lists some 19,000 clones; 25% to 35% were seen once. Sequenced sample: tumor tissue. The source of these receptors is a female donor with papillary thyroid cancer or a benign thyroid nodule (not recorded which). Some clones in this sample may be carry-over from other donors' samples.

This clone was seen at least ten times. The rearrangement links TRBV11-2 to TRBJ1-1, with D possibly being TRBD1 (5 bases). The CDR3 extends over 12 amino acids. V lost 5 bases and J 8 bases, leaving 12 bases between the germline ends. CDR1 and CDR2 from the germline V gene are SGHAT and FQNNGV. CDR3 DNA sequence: TGTGCCAGCAGCGTATATAGGACAGAAGCTTTCTTT. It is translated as CASSVYRTEAFF.

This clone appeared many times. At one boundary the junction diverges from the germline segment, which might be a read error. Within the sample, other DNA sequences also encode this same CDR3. The DNA of the CDR3 is TGTGCCAGCAGTTCAAGTCATCAGCCCCAGCATTTC. Protein: CASSSSHQPQHF. The chain carries TRBV28 and TRBJ1-5; D is unresolved. Germline V gene sequence: CDR1 MDHEN, CDR2 SYDVKM. The CDR3 has 12 residues.

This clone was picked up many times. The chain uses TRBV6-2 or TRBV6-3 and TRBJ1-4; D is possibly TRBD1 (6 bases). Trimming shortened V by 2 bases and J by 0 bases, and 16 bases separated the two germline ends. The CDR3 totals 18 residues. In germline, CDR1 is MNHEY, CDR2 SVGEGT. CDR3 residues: CASSYVRTVYTTNEKLFF. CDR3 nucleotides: TGTGCCAGCAGTTACGTTCGGACAGTATATACAACTAATGAAAAACTGTTTTTT.

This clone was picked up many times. The CDR3 here is CASQLAGRGGTDTQYF. CDR3 DNA: TGTGCCAGTCAACTAGCGGGAAGGGGAGGCACAGATACGCAGTATTTT. This rearrangement joins TRBV5-3 to TRBJ2-3; 10 bases align to TRBD2. TRBV5-3 is an ORF for which the function is uncertain. J gave up 1 base and V 8 bases, and 10 bases lay outside the gene matches. CDR3 length: 16 residues.

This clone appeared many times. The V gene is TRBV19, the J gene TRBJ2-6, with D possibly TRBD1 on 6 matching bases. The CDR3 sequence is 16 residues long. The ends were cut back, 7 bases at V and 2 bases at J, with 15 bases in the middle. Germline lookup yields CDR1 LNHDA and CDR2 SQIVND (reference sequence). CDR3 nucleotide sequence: TGTGCCAGTACTACGGCCAGGGGAGCTGGGGCCAACGTCCTGACTTTC. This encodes CASTTARGAGANVLTF. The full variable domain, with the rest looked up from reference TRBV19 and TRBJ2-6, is DGGITQSPKYLFRKEGQNVTLSCEQNLNHDAMYWYRQDPGQGLRLIYYSQIVNDFQKGDIAEGYSVSREKKESFPLTVTSAQKNPTAFYLCASTTARGAGANVLTFGAGSRLTVL.

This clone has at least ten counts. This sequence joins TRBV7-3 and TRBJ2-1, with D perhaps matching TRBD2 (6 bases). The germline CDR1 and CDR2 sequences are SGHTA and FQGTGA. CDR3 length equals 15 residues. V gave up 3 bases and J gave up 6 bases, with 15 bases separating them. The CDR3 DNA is TGTGCCAGCAGCTTTTTGCTAGCGCCAATCAATGAGCAGTTCTTC. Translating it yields CASSFLLAPINEQFF. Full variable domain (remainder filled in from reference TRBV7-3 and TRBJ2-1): GAGVSQTPSNKVTEKGKYVELRCDPISGHTALYWYRQSLGQGPEFLIYFQGTGAADDSGLPNDRFFAVRPEGSVSTLKIQRTERGDSAVYLCASSFLLAPINEQFFGPGTRLTVL.

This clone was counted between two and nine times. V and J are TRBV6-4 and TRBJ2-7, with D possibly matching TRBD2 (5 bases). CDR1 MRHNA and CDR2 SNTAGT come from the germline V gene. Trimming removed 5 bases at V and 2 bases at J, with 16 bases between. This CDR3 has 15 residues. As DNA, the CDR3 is TGTGCCAGCAGTCCGTCTAGCCGGATGGCCTACGAGCAGTACTTC. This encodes CASSPSSRMAYEQYF.

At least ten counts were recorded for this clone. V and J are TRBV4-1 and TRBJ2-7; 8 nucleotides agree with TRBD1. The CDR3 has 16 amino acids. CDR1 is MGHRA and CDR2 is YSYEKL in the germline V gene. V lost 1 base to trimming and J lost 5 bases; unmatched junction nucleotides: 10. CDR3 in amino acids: CASSQGWTGKSDEQYF. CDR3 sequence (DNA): TGCGCCAGCAGCCAAGGGTGGACAGGGAAGTCGGACGAGCAGTACTTC.

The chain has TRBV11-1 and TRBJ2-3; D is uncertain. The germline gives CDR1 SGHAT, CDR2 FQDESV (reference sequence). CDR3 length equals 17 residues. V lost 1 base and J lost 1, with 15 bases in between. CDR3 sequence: CASSLGASGARTDTQYF. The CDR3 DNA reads TGTGCCAGCAGCTTAGGAGCGTCTGGAGCCCGCACAGATACGCAGTATTTT.

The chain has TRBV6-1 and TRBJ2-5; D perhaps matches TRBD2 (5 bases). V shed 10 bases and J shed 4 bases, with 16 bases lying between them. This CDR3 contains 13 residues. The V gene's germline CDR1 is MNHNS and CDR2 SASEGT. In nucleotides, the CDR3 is TGTGCCATCACCCACGGGGAGAGAGAGACCCAGTACTTC. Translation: CAITHGERETQYF.

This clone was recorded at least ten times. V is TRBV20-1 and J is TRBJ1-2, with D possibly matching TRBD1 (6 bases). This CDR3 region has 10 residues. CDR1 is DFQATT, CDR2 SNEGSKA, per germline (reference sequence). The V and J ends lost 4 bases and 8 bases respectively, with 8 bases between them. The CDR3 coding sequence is TGCAGTGCTATGAGGGGGGGCTACACCTTC. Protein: CSAMRGGYTF.

The CDR3 spells CASSQGDSGSEQYF. Here the CDR3 DNA reads TGCGCCAGCAGCCAAGGGGATAGCGGGAGCGAGCAGTACTTC. The chain joins TRBV4-1 to TRBJ2-7; 9 bases agree with TRBD2. The CDR3 extends over 14 amino acids. The junction had 4 bases not matched to a gene; V was cut back by 1 base and J by 6 bases. Germline CDR1 is MGHRA and CDR2 is YSYEKL.

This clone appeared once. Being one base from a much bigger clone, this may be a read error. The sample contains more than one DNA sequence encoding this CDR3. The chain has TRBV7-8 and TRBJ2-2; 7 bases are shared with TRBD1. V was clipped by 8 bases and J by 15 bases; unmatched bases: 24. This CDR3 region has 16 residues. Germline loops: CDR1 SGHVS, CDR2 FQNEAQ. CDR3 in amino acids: CASGPQTGQSTGELFF. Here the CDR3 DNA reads TGTGCCAGCGGCCCCCAAACGGGACAGTCCACCGGTGAGTTGTTTTTT.

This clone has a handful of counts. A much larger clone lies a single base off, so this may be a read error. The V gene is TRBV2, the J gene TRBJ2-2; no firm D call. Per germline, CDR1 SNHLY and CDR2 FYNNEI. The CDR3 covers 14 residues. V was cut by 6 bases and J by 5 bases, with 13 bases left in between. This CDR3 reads CASRGSLMTGELFF. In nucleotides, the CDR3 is TGTGCCAGCAGGGGATCCTTGATGACCGGGGAGCTGTTTTTT.

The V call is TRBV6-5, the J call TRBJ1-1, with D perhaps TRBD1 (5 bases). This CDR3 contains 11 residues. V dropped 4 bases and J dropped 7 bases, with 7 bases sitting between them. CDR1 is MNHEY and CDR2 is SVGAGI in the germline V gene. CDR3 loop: CASSLGDEAFF. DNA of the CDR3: TGTGCCAGCAGTTTAGGGGATGAAGCTTTCTTT.

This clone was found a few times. CDR3 coding DNA: TGTGCCAGCACCGCGGACACTACTAGACCCTACGAGCAGTACTTC. Protein product: CASTADTTRPYEQYF. The J gene is TRBJ2-7, the V gene TRBV2; D possibly uses TRBD1 or TRBD2 (5 bases each). CDR3 size: 15 residues. Germline CDR1 reads SNHLY; CDR2 reads FYNNEI. Deletions cut 7 bases from V and 2 bases from J, with 18 bases between.

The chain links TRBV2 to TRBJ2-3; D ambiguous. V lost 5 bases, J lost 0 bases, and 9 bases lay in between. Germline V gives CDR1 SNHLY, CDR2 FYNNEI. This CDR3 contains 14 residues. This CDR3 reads CASSSVSSTDTQYF. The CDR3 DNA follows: TGTGCCAGCAGTTCGGTCAGTAGCACAGATACGCAGTATTTT.

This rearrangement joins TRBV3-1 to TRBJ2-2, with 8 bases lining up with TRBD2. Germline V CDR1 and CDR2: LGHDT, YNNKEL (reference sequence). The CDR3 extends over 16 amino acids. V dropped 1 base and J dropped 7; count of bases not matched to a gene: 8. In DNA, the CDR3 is TGTGCCAGCAGCCAAGGGAGCGGGAGCTCCGTCGGGGAGCTGTTTTTT. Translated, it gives CASSQGSGSSVGELFF.

CDR3 coding DNA: TGTGCCAGCAGTTCCCCACGCCGGGACAGGGGCAGAAATGGCTACACCTTC. It is translated as CASSSPRRDRGRNGYTF. The genes are TRBV11-2 and TRBJ1-2, with 10 bases fitting TRBD1. The CDR3 totals 17 residues. J was trimmed by 6 bases and V by 6 bases; bases with no gene match: 16. Germline V lookup: CDR1 SGHAT, CDR2 FQNNGV. Combining the CDR3 with reference TRBV11-2 and TRBJ1-2 gives the whole variable domain EAGVAQSPRYKIIEKRQSVAFWCNPISGHATLYWYQQILGQGPKLLIQFQNNGVVDDSQLPKDRFSAERLKGVDSTLKIQPAKLEDSAVYLCASSSPRRDRGRNGYTFGSGTRLTVV.

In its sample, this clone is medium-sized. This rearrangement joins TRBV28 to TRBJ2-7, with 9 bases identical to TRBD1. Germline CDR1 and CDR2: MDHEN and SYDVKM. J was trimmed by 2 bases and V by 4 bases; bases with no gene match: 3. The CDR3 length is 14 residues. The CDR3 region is CASSWDREAYEQYF. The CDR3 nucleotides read TGTGCCAGCAGTTGGGACAGGGAAGCCTACGAGCAGTACTTC.

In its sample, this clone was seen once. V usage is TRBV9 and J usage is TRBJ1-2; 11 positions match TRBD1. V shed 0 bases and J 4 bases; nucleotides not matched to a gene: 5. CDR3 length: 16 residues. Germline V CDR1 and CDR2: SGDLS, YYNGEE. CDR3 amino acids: CASSVDAGTGGYGYTF. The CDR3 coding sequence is TGTGCCAGCAGCGTAGACGCCGGGACAGGGGGCTATGGCTACACCTTC. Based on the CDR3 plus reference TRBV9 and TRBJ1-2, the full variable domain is DSGVTQTPKHLITATGQRVTLRCSPRSGDLSVYWYQQSLDQGLQFLIQYYNGEERAKGNILERFSAQQFPDLHSELNLSSLELGDSALYFCASSVDAGTGGYGYTFGSGTRLTVV.

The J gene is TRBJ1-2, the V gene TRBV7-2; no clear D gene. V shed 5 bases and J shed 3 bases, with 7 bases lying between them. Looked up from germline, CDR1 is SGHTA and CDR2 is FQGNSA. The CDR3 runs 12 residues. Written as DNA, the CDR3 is TGTGCCAGCAGCCAAAACTACTATGGCTACACCTTC. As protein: CASSQNYYGYTF.

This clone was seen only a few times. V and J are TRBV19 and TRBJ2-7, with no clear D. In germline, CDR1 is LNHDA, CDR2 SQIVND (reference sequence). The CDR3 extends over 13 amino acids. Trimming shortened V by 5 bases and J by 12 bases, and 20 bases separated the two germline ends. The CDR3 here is CASSPFYGAWRYF. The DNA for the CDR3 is TGTGCCAGTAGTCCCTTCTACGGTGCGTGGCGGTACTTC.

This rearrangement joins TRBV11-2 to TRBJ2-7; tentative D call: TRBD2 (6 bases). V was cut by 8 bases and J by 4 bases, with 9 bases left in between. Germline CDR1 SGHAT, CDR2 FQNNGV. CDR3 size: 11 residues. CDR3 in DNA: TGTGCCAGCCGTCGGGGGTACGAGCAGTACTTC. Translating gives CASRRGYEQYF.

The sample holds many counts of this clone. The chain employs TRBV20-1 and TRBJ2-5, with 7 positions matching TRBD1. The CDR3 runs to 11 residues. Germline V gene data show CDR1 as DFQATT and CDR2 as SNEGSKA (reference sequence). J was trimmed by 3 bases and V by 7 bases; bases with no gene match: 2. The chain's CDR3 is CSVGTEETQYF. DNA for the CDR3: TGCAGTGTCGGGACAGAAGAGACCCAGTACTTC.

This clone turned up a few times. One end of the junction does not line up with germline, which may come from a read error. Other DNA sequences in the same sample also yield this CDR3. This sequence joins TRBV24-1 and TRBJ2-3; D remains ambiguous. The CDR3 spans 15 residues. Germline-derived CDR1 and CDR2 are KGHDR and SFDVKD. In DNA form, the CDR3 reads TGTGCCACCCCCAGAGTGGGCGCTCGCACAGATACTCAGTATTTT. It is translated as CATPRVGARTDTQYF.

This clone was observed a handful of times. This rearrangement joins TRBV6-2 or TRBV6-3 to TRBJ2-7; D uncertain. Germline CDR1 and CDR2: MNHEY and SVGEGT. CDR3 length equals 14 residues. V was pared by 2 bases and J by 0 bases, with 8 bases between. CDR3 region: CASSYAESSYEQYV. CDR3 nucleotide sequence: TGTGCCAGCAGTTACGCGGAGAGCTCCTACGAGCAGTACGTC.

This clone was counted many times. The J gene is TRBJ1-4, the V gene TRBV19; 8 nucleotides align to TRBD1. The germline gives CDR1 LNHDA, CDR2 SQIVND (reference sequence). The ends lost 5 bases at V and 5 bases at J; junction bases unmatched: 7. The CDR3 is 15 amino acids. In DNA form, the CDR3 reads TGTGCCAGTAGTTCCTCGACAGGGGCCAATGAAAAACTGTTTTTT. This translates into CASSSSTGANEKLFF.

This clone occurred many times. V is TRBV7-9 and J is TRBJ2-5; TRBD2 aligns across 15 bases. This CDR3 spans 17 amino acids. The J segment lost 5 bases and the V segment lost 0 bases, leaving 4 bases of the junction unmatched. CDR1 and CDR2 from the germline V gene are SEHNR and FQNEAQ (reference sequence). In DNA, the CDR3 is TGTGCCAGCAGCTTAGCGGGACTAGCGGGAGGCCGTGAGACCCAGTACTTC. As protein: CASSLAGLAGGRETQYF.

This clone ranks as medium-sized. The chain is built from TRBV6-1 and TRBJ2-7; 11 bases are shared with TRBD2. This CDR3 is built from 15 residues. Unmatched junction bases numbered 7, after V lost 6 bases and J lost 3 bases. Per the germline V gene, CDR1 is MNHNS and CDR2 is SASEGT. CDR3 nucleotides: TGTGCCAGCAGCAGCGGGACTAGCGGTTTCTACGAGCAGTACTTC. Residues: CASSSGTSGFYEQYF.